This TCR beta chain was sequenced during a study of radiotherapy plus CTLA-4 blockade in lung cancer. Study in general: For approximately 17% of patients, objective responses occurred, and about 34% had disease control.

The study treated chemo-refractory metastatic non-small-cell lung cancer patients with focal radiation plus ipilimumab CTLA-4 blockade. Per germline, CDR1 SGHDT and CDR2 YYEEEE. V lost 2 bases and J lost 5; bases outside the gene matches: 1. This CDR3 contains 12 residues. Study-wide findings and caveats: Once radiotherapy plus ipilimumab had been given, TCR clones derived from tumor expanded in blood.

In regard to this clone: Its specificity is unknown.

The repertoire was sequenced with immunoSEQ multiplex PCR; TCRdb's copy has only in-frame clones and lacks some. The table has some 87,000 clones, about 85% seen once. This receptor was identified in a human donor with non-small cell lung cancer that progressed on radiotherapy plus ipilimumab. This chain uses TRBV5-6 with TRBJ2-7; 7 bases align to TRBD1. The sample was peripheral blood, taken from a patient treated with radiotherapy plus ipilimumab. CDR3 in amino acids: CASSFGTDEQYF. As DNA, the CDR3 is TGTGCCAGCAGCTTCGGGACAGACGAGCAGTACTTC.